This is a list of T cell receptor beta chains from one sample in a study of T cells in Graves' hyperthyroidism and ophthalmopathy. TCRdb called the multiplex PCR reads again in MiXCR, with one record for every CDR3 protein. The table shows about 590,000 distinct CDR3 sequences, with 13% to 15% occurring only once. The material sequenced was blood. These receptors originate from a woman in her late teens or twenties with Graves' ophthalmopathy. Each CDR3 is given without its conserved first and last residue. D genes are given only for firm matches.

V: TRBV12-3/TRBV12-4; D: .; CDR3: ASTSSILYEQY
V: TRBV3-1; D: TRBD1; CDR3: ASSQEPGQGTQY
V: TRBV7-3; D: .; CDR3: ASSFYICSARRDYPMDEQF
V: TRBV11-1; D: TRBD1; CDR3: ASSQPLWDRPNTGELF
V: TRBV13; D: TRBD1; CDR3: ASRRTGTQGDGYT
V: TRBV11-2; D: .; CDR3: ASSPGRGGNQPQH
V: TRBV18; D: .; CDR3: ASSPRLRSRRDTEAF
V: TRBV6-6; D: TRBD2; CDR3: ASSYSGLVYNEQF
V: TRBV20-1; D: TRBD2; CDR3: SAGRAGQSSYNEQF
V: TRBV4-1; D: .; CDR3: ASSQGAGLGSNQPQH
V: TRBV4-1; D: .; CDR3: ASSWLVRPNYGYT
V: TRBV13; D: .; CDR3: ASSIRQALNEKLF
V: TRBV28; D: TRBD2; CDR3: ATDPAGGGLTDTQY
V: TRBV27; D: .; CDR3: ASSLSGAENIQY
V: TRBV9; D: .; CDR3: ASSIGQYSSYNEQF
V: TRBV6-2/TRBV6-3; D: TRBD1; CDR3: ASSLLPSDRVWDTQY
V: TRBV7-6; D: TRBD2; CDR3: ASNAGGETQY
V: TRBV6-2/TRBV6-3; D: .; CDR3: ASTPIFQGSPQETQY
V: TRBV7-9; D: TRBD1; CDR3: ASSLSSLIRGPPLNTGELF
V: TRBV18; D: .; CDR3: ASSLLQGLQETQY
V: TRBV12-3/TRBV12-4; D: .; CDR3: ASSLAHGTNTEAF
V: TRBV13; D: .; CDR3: ASSLRQRTDTQY
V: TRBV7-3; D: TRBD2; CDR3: ASSSSGIHTDTQY
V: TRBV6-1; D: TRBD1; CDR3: ASRRTGTGNEKLF
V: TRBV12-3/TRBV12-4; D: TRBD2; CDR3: ASSLGRLAEVMYEQY
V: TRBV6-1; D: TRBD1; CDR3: ASSVGTDSNQPQH
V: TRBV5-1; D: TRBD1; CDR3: ATSQGRNTDTQY
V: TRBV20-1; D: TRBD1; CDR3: SARSRDSYNEQF
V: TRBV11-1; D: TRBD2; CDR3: ASGLAGGRLSGANVLT
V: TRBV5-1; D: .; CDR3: ASRQGGYQETQY
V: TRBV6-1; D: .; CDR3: ASTNVGARGKLF
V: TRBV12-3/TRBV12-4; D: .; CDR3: ASSLKRMAGANVLT
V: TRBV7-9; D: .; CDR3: ASSWGMTANTEAF
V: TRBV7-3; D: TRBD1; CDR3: ASSSTTGGTKAF
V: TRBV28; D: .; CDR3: ASSVPWQGTYEQY
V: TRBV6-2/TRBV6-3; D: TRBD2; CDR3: ASRAGTYEQY
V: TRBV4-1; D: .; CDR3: ASSQFPWGTGNTIY
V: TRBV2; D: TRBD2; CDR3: ASRRTSGVPYNEQF
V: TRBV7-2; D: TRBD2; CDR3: ASSETLAGGYNEQF